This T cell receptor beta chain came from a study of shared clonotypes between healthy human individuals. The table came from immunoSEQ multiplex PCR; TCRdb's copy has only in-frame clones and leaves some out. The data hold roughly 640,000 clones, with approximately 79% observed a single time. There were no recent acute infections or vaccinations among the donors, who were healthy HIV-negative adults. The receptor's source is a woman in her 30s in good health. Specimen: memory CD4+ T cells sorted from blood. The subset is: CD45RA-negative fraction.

Here the CDR3 reads CASSEPQETTEAFF. The CDR3 region has the DNA TGTGCCAGCAGTGAACCACAGGAGACGACTGAAGCTTTCTTT. This chain connects TRBV2 to TRBJ1-1; D may be TRBD1 (5 bases). Looked up from germline, CDR1 is SNHLY and CDR2 is FYNNEI. This CDR3 spans 14 amino acids. V shed 2 bases and J shed 5 bases, with 12 bases lying between them.